A selection of T cell receptor beta chains follows, all from one sample in a study of T cell responses to AZD1222 COVID-19 vaccine. Method: immunoSEQ multiplex PCR; TCRdb's copy keeps in-frame clones and lacks some. Altogether roughly 270,000 clones are present, 90% to 95% being singletons, with the ten largest covering less than 0.6%. The input for sequencing was peripheral blood, taken 28 days after the second AZD1222 dose. The receptors were sampled from an adult who received the AZD1222 COVID-19 vaccine. Each CDR3 is given with its conserved first and last residue. The D gene is left open where the match is weak. Clone size is given for some rows only: seen once, a few or many times, or a class if the clone is expanded.

D,J,V,size,DNA,CDR3
-,TRBJ1-5,TRBV12-3/TRBV12-4,-,TGTGCCAGCACCTTGCGAGGGTTTCAGCCCCAGCATTTT,CASTLRGFQPQHF
-,TRBJ2-7,TRBV24-1,once,TGTGCCACCAGTGATTGGAGTAGTAGTGGCGAGCAGTACTTC,CATSDWSSSGEQYF
TRBD2,TRBJ2-4,TRBV28,-,TGTGCCAGCAGTTTATGGGTAGCGGGGGCCCAAAACATTCAGTACTTC,CASSLWVAGAQNIQYF
-,TRBJ2-7,TRBV3-1/TRBV3-2,-,TGTGCCAGCAGCCAAGGGTATAGCGGAAAACCCCCCTACGAGCAGTACTTC,CASSQGYSGKPPYEQYF
-,TRBJ1-1,TRBV3-1/TRBV3-2,-,TGTGCCGCCGCCTCGGAGGGCACTGAAGCTTTCTTT,CAAASEGTEAFF
TRBD2,TRBJ2-7,TRBV5-1,-,TGCGCCAGCAGTCCAACTAGCGGGAGTGGAGAGCAGTACTTC,CASSPTSGSGEQYF
-,TRBJ1-5,TRBV21-1,-,TGTGCCAGCAGCAAAGGGGGGCACAGCGGGCCCCAGCATTTT,CASSKGGHSGPQHF
TRBD2,TRBJ2-7,TRBV6-5,-,TGTGCCAGCAACGCGGGACTAGCGAACGAGCAGTACTTC,CASNAGLANEQYF
-,TRBJ2-3,TRBV19,-,TGTGCCAGTAGTGAGCGACTAGATACGCAGTATTTT,CASSERLDTQYF
TRBD1,TRBJ1-5,TRBV30,-,TGTGCCTGGAGCCTAACAGGGGGCGGATTCCAGCCCCAGCATTTT,CAWSLTGGGFQPQHF
TRBD1,TRBJ1-5,TRBV7-2,once,TGTGCCAGCAGCTTAGCGAAGGAGGACAGGGTTCATCAGCCCCAGCATTTT,CASSLAKEDRVHQPQHF
-,TRBJ1-2,TRBV6-2/TRBV6-3,-,TGTGCCAGCAGTTACGCCTTTATCTACACCTTC,CASSYAFIYTF
-,TRBJ2-1,TRBV13,once,TGTGCCAGCAGCTCCTGGTACAATGAGCAGTTCTTC,CASSSWYNEQFF
-,TRBJ2-1,TRBV14,-,TGTGCCAGCAGCCAATTGCAGGACAGTGACAATGAGCAGTTCTTC,CASSQLQDSDNEQFF
TRBD2,TRBJ2-1,TRBV6-2/TRBV6-3,-,TGTGCCAGCAGTACCAAATTAGCGGGGATTTCCTACAATGAGCAGTTCTTC,CASSTKLAGISYNEQFF
-,TRBJ1-5,TRBV28,-,TGTGCCAGCAGTTTTCTCTTGGGTTACAATCAGCCCCAGCATTTT,CASSFLLGYNQPQHF
TRBD1,TRBJ2-1,TRBV2,once,TGTGCCAGCATGGGACAGGGGTACAATGAGCAGTTCTTC,CASMGQGYNEQFF
-,TRBJ1-1,TRBV5-1,-,TGCGCCAGCAGCACGACAGGAGGCACTGAAGCTTTCTTT,CASSTTGGTEAFF
TRBD1,TRBJ1-5,TRBV19,-,TGTGCCAGTAGTATGGGCAGGGGGCTTCGCAATCAGCCCCAGCATTTT,CASSMGRGLRNQPQHF
TRBD1,TRBJ2-1,TRBV5-1,-,TGCGCCAGCAGCTTACGACAGGGGGAATACAATGAGCAGTTCTTC,CASSLRQGEYNEQFF
-,TRBJ2-1,TRBV19,-,TGTGCCAGTAGTAATCCCGGGACCCTGCTCTACAATGAGCAGTTCTTC,CASSNPGTLLYNEQFF
-,TRBJ1-1,TRBV7-9,-,TGTGCCAGCAGCTCCACAGAGGACACTGAAGCTTTCTTT,CASSSTEDTEAFF
-,TRBJ1-1,TRBV30,-,TGTGCCTGGAGTCCGGCAAACACTGAAGCTTTCTTT,CAWSPANTEAFF
-,TRBJ2-1,TRBV6-1,-,TGTGCCAGCAGTGAGCGTCGGGGTAGCTCCTACAATGAGCAGTTCTTC,CASSERRGSSYNEQFF
TRBD2,TRBJ2-3,TRBV19,-,TGTGCTACCGGCACGGGGGGGGGCACAGATACGCAGTATTTT,CATGTGGGTDTQYF
TRBD2,TRBJ2-7,TRBV9,-,TGTGCCAGCAGCGAAAAAGGGACTAGCGGGGGGGCCTCTCCCTACGAGCAGTACTTC,CASSEKGTSGGASPYEQYF
-,TRBJ2-7,TRBV28,-,TGTGCCAGCAGCTCGGGGGGCCCTCCCTACGAGCAGTACTTC,CASSSGGPPYEQYF
-,TRBJ1-4,TRBV2,-,TGTGCCAGCAGTGAGGGAGGTAGGGGAAAACTGTTTTTT,CASSEGGRGKLFF
-,TRBJ1-1,TRBV25-1,-,TGTGCCAGCAGCCAGGGGTCCACTGAAGCTTTCTTT,CASSQGSTEAFF
-,TRBJ2-7,TRBV12-3/TRBV12-4,-,TGTGCCAGCAGTTTAGGAAGCCCGCAAGAGCAGTACTTC,CASSLGSPQEQYF
TRBD1,TRBJ2-5,TRBV3-1/TRBV3-2,-,TGTGCCAGCAGCCACGGTAGCCGTGGGACAGGGTACCAAGAGACCCAGTACTTC,CASSHGSRGTGYQETQYF
-,TRBJ1-4,TRBV2,once,TGTGCCAGCAATGGAGCCCGGGCAGCGGGGAATGAAAAACTGTTTTTT,CASNGARAAGNEKLFF
-,TRBJ1-1,TRBV11-2,-,TGTGCCAGCAGCTTAGAACCCCCGGGGGACACTGAAGCTTTCTTT,CASSLEPPGDTEAFF
TRBD1,TRBJ1-2,TRBV3-1/TRBV3-2,-,TGTGCCAGCAGCCCCAGGGGGGCTAACTATGGCTACACCTTC,CASSPRGANYGYTF
-,TRBJ2-2,TRBV28,-,TGTGCCAGCAGGACAGCGAACACCGGGGAGCTGTTTTTT,CASRTANTGELFF
TRBD2,TRBJ2-3,TRBV5-4,-,TGTGCCAGCACCGGGACTAGCAGCACAGATACGCAGTATTTT,CASTGTSSTDTQYF
-,TRBJ1-6,TRBV7-2,-,TGTGCCAGCAGCTTAGTAGGGACGGAAAATTCACCCCTCCACTTT,CASSLVGTENSPLHF
-,TRBJ1-1,TRBV28,-,TGTGCCAGCAGTTTCTCGGGATCTGAAGCTTTCTTT,CASSFSGSEAFF
-,TRBJ1-2,TRBV5-1,-,TGCGCCAGCAGCTTGACAGGGCTCTATGGCTACACCTTC,CASSLTGLYGYTF
-,TRBJ2-1,TRBV5-1,-,TGCGCCAGCAGCTGGGAGGGGGCCCACAATGAGCAGTTCTTC,CASSWEGAHNEQFF
-,TRBJ2-6,TRBV6-5,once,TGTGCCAGCAGTTATATCCCTCCTGGGGCCAACGTCCTGACTTTC,CASSYIPPGANVLTF
TRBD1,TRBJ2-1,TRBV7-9,once,TGTGCCAGCAGCACCCGGGACAGGGGATTAAGCTCCTACAATGAGCAGTTCTTC,CASSTRDRGLSSYNEQFF
-,TRBJ1-2,TRBV28,-,TGTGCCAGCAGTTTCGGGGCAGGGCACTATGGCTACACCTTC,CASSFGAGHYGYTF
-,TRBJ1-1,TRBV12-3/TRBV12-4,-,TGTGCCAGCATTTCCCCGGGGTACACTGAAGCTTTCTTT,CASISPGYTEAFF
-,TRBJ2-1,TRBV27,-,TGTGCCAGCAGTTGGGGAAGCGGCGCCTACAATGAGCAGTTCTTC,CASSWGSGAYNEQFF
TRBD1,TRBJ2-2,TRBV6-5,-,TGTGCCAGCGATGACAGGGGGGCCGGGGAGCTGTTTTTT,CASDDRGAGELFF
-,TRBJ2-1,TRBV28,-,TGTGCCCACAGGCAGGGGAGCTCCTACAATGAGCAGTTCTTC,CAHRQGSSYNEQFF
TRBD2,TRBJ2-7,TRBV7-3,once,TGTGCCAGCAGCTTAACGGGGTCGGGAGGACGGTACGAGCAGTACTTC,CASSLTGSGGRYEQYF
-,TRBJ1-1,TRBV7-3,-,TGTGCCAGCAGTCAAGGGGGGAACACTGAAGCTTTCTTT,CASSQGGNTEAFF
-,TRBJ2-2,TRBV7-2,-,TGTGCCAGCAGCCTCACCGGGACACTGAACACCGGGGAGCTGTTTTTT,CASSLTGTLNTGELFF
TRBD1,TRBJ2-1,TRBV5-1,-,TGCGCCAGCAGCAACGGTGCGGGACAGGGTACAAATGAGCAGTTCTTC,CASSNGAGQGTNEQFF
-,TRBJ1-4,TRBV12-3/TRBV12-4,-,TGTGCCAGCAGTTTATTGAGCGGAGAAAAACTGTTTTTT,CASSLLSGEKLFF
-,TRBJ1-4,TRBV3-1/TRBV3-2,-,TGTGCCAGCAGCTCCCAACAGGAGTATAATGAAAAACTGTTTTTT,CASSSQQEYNEKLFF
-,TRBJ1-1,TRBV24-1,-,TGTGCCACCAGTGATTCTGGCCGGGGGCAGGGCACTGAAGCTTTCTTT,CATSDSGRGQGTEAFF
-,TRBJ1-1,TRBV19,-,TGTGCCAGTAGTATAGACTACCGGAACACTGAAGCTTTCTTT,CASSIDYRNTEAFF